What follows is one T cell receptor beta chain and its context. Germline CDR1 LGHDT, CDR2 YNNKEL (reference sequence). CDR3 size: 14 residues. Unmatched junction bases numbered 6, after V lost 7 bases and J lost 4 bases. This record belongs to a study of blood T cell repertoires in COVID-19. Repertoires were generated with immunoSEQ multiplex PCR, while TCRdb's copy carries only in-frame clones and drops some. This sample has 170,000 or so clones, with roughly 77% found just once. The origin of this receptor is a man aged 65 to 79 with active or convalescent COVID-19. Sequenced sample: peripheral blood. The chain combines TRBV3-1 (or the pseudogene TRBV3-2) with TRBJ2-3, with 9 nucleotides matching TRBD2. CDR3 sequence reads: CASKRGRASDTQYF. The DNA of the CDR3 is TGTGCCAGCAAACGCGGGAGGGCCTCAGATACGCAGTATTTT.